This T cell receptor beta chain emerged from a study of CD8 T cells in ankylosing spondylitis. This clonotype occurred many times. Antigen unknown. Study-wide points: Disease-linked clones were CD8+ and relatively rare in peripheral blood. There was reportedly significant enrichment of clones that were disease-linked in matched ankylosing spondylitis synovial fluid. Made up of roughly 8 highly homologous variants, a TCR beta motif appeared characteristic of ankylosing spondylitis blood.

This CDR3 has 15 residues. Germline lookup yields CDR1 ENHRY and CDR2 SYGVKD. V lost 1 base and J lost 4, with 11 bases in between. Making the TCR beta libraries involved quantitative 5'-RACE with molecular barcodes. A single record per CDR3 protein comes from TCRdb applying MiXCR to the 5' RACE reads. The table shows 220,000 or so distinct CDR3 sequences, with more than 9% occurring only once. The chain has TRBV10-3 and TRBJ2-4; D is ambiguous. The source of this sequence is a male donor with ankylosing spondylitis or in good health (not recorded which). Sequenced input: blood, either unsorted or a sorted T cell fraction (not recorded which). The CDR3 sequence: CAISEYGPEKNIQYF. CDR3 sequence (DNA): TGTGCCATCAGTGAGTATGGGCCAGAGAAAAACATTCAGTACTTC.